Included here is one TCR beta chain sequence, with context. The target antigen is unknown. A single base separates this from a much larger clone, so it may be a read error. This sample is part of a study of blood T cells in healthy people across ages. The CDR3 consists of 13 residues. Trimming shortened V by 1 base and J by 6 bases, and 11 bases separated the two germline ends. Germline V gene sequence: CDR1 SGHRS, CDR2 YFSETQ. General study results and limits: Higher diversity and more naive CD4+ cells were features of long-lived donors, compared to aged donors.

PCR was performed a second time for about 7 to 11 cycles using a sample-barcoded 5' primer and a J-beta primer mix. TCRdb used MiXCR to reprocess the 5' RACE reads, holding one entry per CDR3 protein. The top ten hold 6.5% to 10% of the sample, which has some 1.4 million distinct CDR3 sequences, 42% seen once. This receptor was identified in a woman under 30 in good health. The sample consisted of blood. The rearrangement uses TRBV5-1 and TRBJ2-7, with a weak D call TRBD1 (6 bases). This CDR3 is CASSLITGSEQYF. CDR3 nucleotide sequence: TGCGCCAGCAGCTTGATCACAGGGTCCGAGCAGTACTTC.